One sample yielded the 18 T cell receptor beta chains listed below, sequenced in a study of STAT5B mutations in CD4+ large granular lymphocyte leukemia. Generated by immunoSEQ multiplex PCR, the TCRdb table keeps only in-frame clones and is missing some. Of about 33,000 clones in the sample, 87% were seen once. Source material: CD4+ T cells from blood buffy coats. Receptor source: a human donor in good health.

The rearrangement joins TRBV20-1 to TRBJ1-6; D gene uncertain. Germline CDR1 reads DFQATT; CDR2 reads SNEGSKA (reference sequence). Trimming stripped 7 bases from V and 14 bases from J, with 15 bases between. This CDR3 is 11 amino acids long. CDR3 nucleotides: TGCAGTGTTCTGGGAGGGCGGACCCTCCACTTT. Its translation is CSVLGGRTLHF.

This chain links TRBV11-2 with TRBJ2-3, with D hard to call. The CDR3 length is 14 residues. Germline assignment: CDR1 SGHAT and CDR2 FQNNGV. The V end was cut by 7 bases, the J end by 0 bases, with 11 bases between. CDR3 sequence: CASNPLDSTDTQYF. In DNA form, the CDR3 reads TGTGCCAGCAACCCCTTGGACAGCACAGATACGCAGTATTTT.

On this clone itself: Other DNA sequences of this sample code for an identical CDR3. This chain connects TRBV5-1 to TRBJ2-1, with TRBD2 matching over 14 bases. The CDR3 has 17 amino acids. After removal of 3 bases from V and 3 bases from J, the junction contained 5 bases not matched to a gene. Germline CDR1 and CDR2: SGHRS and YFSETQ. The DNA for the CDR3 is TGCGCCAGCAGCTCAGGGACTAGCGGGAGTCTCTACAATGAGCAGTTCTTC. Translating gives CASSSGTSGSLYNEQFF.

This sequence joins TRBV5-6 and TRBJ2-1; D tentatively reads TRBD1 or TRBD2 (5 bases each). The V end was cut by 0 bases, the J end by 1 base, with 8 bases between. Germline V gene sequence: CDR1 SGHDT, CDR2 YYEEEE. The CDR3 has 15 amino acids. The CDR3 DNA sequence: TGTGCCAGCAGCTTGGGAGGGGTGTCCTACAATGAGCAGTTCTTC. It codes for CASSLGGVSYNEQFF. The variable domain in full, completed from reference TRBV5-6 and TRBJ2-1, reads DAGVTQSPTHLIKTRGQQVTLRCSPKSGHDTVSWYQQALGQGPQFIFQYYEEEERQRGNFPDRFSGHQFPNYSSELNVNALLLGDSALYLCASSLGGVSYNEQFFGPGTRLTVL.

The CDR3 loop reads CASSLGQGRANTGELFF. CDR3 sequence (DNA): TGTGCCAGCAGCTTAGGCCAGGGGAGGGCGAACACCGGGGAGCTGTTTTTT. J is TRBJ2-2 and V is TRBV13; tentative D call: TRBD2 (7 bases). Trimming took 0 bases from V and 0 from J, leaving 11 bases between them. The CDR3 spans 17 residues. Germline CDR1 reads PRHDT; CDR2 reads FYEKMQ (reference sequence).

V is TRBV10-2 and J is TRBJ2-7; D unclear. Germline assignment: CDR1 WSHSY and CDR2 SAAADI. The V end was cut by 6 bases, the J end by 3 bases, with 9 bases between. The CDR3 is 12 amino acids. CDR3 region: CASREQVYEQYF. For the CDR3, the DNA is TGCGCCAGCAGGGAACAAGTCTACGAGCAGTACTTC.

The gene calls are TRBV11-3 and TRBJ2-1; D is tentatively TRBD1 or TRBD2 (5 bases each). Germline CDR1 SGHNT, CDR2 YENEEA. V lost 1 base and J lost 5, with 12 bases in between. This CDR3 is built from 15 residues. CDR3 protein: CASSLVQGPNNEQFF. The DNA of the CDR3 is TGTGCCAGCAGCTTAGTGCAGGGACCCAACAATGAGCAGTTCTTC.

The chain couples TRBV19 to TRBJ1-5; a possible D gene is TRBD1 (6 bases). The germline gives CDR1 LNHDA, CDR2 SQIVND (reference sequence). The CDR3 contains 16 residues. V was clipped by 6 bases and J by 1 base, with 16 bases between them. CDR3 bases: TGTGCCAGTAGCACCGACCAGGGGCTCAGCAATCAGCCCCAGCATTTT. Translation: CASSTDQGLSNQPQHF.

The V call is TRBV9, the J call TRBJ1-4, with 7 bases fitting TRBD1. V shed 2 bases, J shed 6 bases, and the junction held 7 bases outside the gene matches. This CDR3 is 15 amino acids long. CDR1 and CDR2 (germline): SGDLS, YYNGEE. CDR3: CASSVSQGVDEKLFF. CDR3 nucleotide sequence: TGTGCCAGCAGCGTTTCTCAGGGGGTGGATGAAAAACTGTTTTTT.

The CDR3 DNA follows: TGTGCCAGCAGTGATAGACTAGCGGGAGTGGGCGATGAGCAGTTCTTC. It yields the protein CASSDRLAGVGDEQFF. The chain has TRBV6-1 and TRBJ2-1; 12 bases map to TRBD2. Losses at the gene ends were 3 bases for V and 8 bases for J; bases not matched to a gene: 8. Germline assignment: CDR1 MNHNS and CDR2 SASEGT. CDR3 length equals 16 residues.

The chain has TRBV7-3 and TRBJ2-5, with 9 bases aligning to TRBD1. CDR3 size: 15 residues. V lost 0 bases to trimming and J lost 5 bases; unmatched junction nucleotides: 4. CDR1 SGHTA and CDR2 FQGTGA come from the germline V gene. For the CDR3, the DNA is TGTGCCAGCAGCTTAACCGGGACAGGGAGCGAGACCCAGTACTTC. As protein: CASSLTGTGSETQYF.

V usage is TRBV7-2 and J usage is TRBJ2-1; D perhaps matches TRBD1 (6 bases). Germline V lookup: CDR1 SGHTA, CDR2 FQGNSA. This CDR3 contains 15 residues. The V end lost 5 bases, the J end lost 7 bases, and 18 bases lay between the germline ends. CDR3 residues: CASSPDSARGNEQFF. The CDR3 DNA reads as TGTGCCAGCAGCCCGGACTCGGCCAGGGGAAATGAGCAGTTCTTC.

V and J are TRBV6-1 and TRBJ1-2; D remains ambiguous. Germline CDR1 MNHNS, CDR2 SASEGT. The CDR3 covers 13 residues. The V gene lost 1 base and the J gene lost 4 bases, with 7 bases spanning the gap. CDR3 region: CASSEVRSYGYTF. The CDR3 nucleotides read TGTGCCAGCAGTGAAGTACGTTCCTATGGCTACACCTTC.

This chain uses TRBV15 with TRBJ1-1, with 7 bases aligning to TRBD1. The CDR3 extends over 15 amino acids. CDR1 is LNHNV, CDR2 YYDKDF, per germline (reference sequence). V shed 1 base and J 5 bases; nucleotides not matched to a gene: 7. The chain's CDR3 is CATSRAPTGLTEAFF. CDR3 DNA sequence: TGTGCCACCAGCAGAGCCCCGACAGGGTTGACTGAAGCTTTCTTT. Complete variable domain (other parts from reference TRBV15 and TRBJ1-1): DAMVIQNPRYQVTQFGKPVTLSCSQTLNHNVMYWYQQKSSQAPKLLFHYYDKDFNNEADTPDNFQSRRPNTSFCFLDIRSPGLGDTAMYLCATSRAPTGLTEAFFGQGTRLTVV.

V usage is TRBV5-4 and J usage is TRBJ2-3; TRBD1 matches 9 bases. With 4 bases clipped from V and 5 bases from J, the junction kept 14 bases outside the gene matches. The CDR3 is 17 residues long. Looked up from germline, CDR1 is SGHNT and CDR2 is YYREEE (reference sequence). This chain's CDR3 is CASSPSPGTGSVDTQYF. The CDR3 nucleotides are TGTGCCAGCAGCCCTAGCCCCGGGACAGGGTCGGTAGATACGCAGTATTTT.

This chain links TRBV9 with TRBJ2-3, with a weak D call TRBD2 (6 bases). Germline loops: CDR1 SGDLS, CDR2 YYNGEE. Trimming left V 4 bases short and J 3 bases short, with 12 bases between. The CDR3 is made up of 14 amino acids. CDR3 sequence: CASSPRLETDTQYF. CDR3 nucleotide sequence: TGTGCCAGCAGCCCACGACTAGAAACAGATACGCAGTATTTT.

CDR3 residues: CASSLLQEGQPQHF. CDR3 in DNA: TGTGCCAGCAGTTTATTGCAAGAGGGACAGCCCCAGCATTTT. V gene TRBV28 combines with J gene TRBJ1-5, with unresolved D. Per germline, CDR1 MDHEN and CDR2 SYDVKM. The CDR3 length is 14 residues. V lost 1 base to trimming and J lost 7 bases, with 11 bases between them.

The chain couples TRBV19 to TRBJ2-4, with 9 bases matching TRBD1. V was pared by 7 bases and J by 7 bases, with 8 bases of the junction left unmatched. The germline CDR1 and CDR2 sequences are LNHDA and SQIVND (reference sequence). This CDR3 spans 14 amino acids. The CDR3 bases are TGTGCCAGTACCGTACAGGGGGCAGGGAACATTCAGTACTTC. Protein: CASTVQGAGNIQYF.